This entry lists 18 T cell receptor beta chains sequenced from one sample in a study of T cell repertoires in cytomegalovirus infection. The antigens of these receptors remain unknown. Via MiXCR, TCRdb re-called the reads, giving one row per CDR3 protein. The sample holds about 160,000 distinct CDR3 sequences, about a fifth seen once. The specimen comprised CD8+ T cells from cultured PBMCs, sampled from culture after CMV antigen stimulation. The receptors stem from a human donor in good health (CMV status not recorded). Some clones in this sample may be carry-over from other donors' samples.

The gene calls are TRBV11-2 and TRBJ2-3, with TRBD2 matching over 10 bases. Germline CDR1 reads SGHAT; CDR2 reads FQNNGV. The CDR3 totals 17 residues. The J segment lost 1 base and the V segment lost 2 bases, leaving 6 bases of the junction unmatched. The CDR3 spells CASSLLRTSGGTDTQYF. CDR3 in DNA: TGTGCCAGCAGCTTATTAAGGACTAGCGGAGGCACAGATACGCAGTATTTT.

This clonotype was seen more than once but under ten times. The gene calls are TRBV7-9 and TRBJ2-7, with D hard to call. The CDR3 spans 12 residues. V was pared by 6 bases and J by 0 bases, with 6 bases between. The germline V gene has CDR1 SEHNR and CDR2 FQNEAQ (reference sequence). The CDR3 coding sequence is TGTGCCAGCAGTCGAGCCTCCTACGAGCAGTACTTC. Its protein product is CASSRASYEQYF.

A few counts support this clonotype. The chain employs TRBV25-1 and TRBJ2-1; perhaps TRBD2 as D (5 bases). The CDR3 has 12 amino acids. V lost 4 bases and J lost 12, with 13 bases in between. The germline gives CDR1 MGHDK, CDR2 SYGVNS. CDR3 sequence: CASSGPAAGQFF. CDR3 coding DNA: TGTGCCAGCAGTGGACCAGCGGCGGGGCAGTTCTTC.

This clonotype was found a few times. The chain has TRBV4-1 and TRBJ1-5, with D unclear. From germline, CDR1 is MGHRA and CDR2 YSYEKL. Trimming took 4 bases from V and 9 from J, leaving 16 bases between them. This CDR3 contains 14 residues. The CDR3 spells CASSPPEWARPQHF. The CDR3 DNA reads TGCGCCAGCAGCCCCCCAGAGTGGGCAAGGCCCCAGCATTTT.

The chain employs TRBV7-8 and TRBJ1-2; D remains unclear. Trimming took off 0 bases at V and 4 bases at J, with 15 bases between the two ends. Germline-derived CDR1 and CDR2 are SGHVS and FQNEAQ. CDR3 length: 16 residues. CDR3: CASSLASSRPGYGYTF. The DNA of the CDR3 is TGTGCCAGCAGCTTAGCATCCAGTCGCCCTGGCTATGGCTACACCTTC.

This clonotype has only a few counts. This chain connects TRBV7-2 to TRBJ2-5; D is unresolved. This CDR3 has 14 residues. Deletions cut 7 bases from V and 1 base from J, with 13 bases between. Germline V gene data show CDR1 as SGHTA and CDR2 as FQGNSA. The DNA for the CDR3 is TGTGCCAGCACCCTTAGCAGGATCCAAGAGACCCAGTACTTC. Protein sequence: CASTLSRIQETQYF.

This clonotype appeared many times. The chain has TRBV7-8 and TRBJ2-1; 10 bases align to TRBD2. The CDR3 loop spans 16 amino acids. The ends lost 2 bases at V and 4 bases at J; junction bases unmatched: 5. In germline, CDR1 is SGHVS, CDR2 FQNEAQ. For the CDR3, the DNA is TGTGCCAGCAGCTTATCAACTAGCGGGGCTTACAATGAGCAGTTCTTC. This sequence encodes CASSLSTSGAYNEQFF.

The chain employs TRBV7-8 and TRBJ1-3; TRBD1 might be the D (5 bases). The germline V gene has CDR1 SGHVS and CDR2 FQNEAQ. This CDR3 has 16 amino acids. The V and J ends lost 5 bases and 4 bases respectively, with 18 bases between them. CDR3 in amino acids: CASSPWARGEGNTIYF. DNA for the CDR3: TGTGCCAGCAGCCCCTGGGCCCGGGGGGAGGGAAACACCATATATTTT.

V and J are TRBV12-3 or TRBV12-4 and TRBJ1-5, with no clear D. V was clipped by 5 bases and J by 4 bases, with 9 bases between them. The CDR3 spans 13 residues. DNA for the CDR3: TGTGCCAGCAGTCTCCCAGGAAATCAGCCCCAGCATTTT. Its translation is CASSLPGNQPQHF.

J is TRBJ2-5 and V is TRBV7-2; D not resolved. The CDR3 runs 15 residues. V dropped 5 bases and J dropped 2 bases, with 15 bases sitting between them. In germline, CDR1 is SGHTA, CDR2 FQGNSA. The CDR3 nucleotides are TGTGCCAGCAGCGAAGGTCTATTGACACAAGAGACCCAGTACTTC. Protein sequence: CASSEGLLTQETQYF.

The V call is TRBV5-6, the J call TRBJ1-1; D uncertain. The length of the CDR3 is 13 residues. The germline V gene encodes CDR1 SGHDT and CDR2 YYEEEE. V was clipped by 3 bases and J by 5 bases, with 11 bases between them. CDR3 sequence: CASSYRRTTEAFF. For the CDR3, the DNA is TGTGCCAGCAGCTACCGCCGTACGACTGAAGCTTTCTTT.

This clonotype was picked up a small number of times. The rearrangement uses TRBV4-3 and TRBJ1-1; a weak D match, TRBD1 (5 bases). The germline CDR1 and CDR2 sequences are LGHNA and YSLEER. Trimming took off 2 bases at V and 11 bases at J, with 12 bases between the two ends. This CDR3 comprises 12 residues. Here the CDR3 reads CASSQRGTEAFF. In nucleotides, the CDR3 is TGCGCCAGCAGCCAACGGGGGACCGAGGCTTTCTTT.

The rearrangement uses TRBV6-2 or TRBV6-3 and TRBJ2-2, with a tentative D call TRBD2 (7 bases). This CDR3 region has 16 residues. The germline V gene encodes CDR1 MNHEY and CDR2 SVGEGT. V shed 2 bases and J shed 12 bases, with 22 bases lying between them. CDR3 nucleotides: TGTGCCAGCAGTTACGCGGAGGGGGGGTACAGTGCGAAGCTGTTTTTT. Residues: CASSYAEGGYSAKLFF.

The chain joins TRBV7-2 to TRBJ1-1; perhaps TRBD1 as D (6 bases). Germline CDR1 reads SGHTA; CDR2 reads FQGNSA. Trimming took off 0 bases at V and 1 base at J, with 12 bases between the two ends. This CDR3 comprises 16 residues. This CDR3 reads CASSLARGHANTEAFF. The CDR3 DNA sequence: TGTGCCAGCAGCTTAGCACGGGGGCATGCGAACACTGAAGCTTTCTTT. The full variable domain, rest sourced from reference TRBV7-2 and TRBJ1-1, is GAGVSQSPSNKVTEKGKDVELRCDPISGHTALYWYRQSLGQGLEFLIYFQGNSAPDKSGLPSDRFSAERTGGSVSTLTIQRTQQEDSAVYLCASSLARGHANTEAFFGQGTRLTVV.

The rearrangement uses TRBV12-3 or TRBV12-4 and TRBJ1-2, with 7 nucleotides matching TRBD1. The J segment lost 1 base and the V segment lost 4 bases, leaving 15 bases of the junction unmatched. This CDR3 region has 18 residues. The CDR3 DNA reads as TGTGCCAGCAGTTCCACCTCTCCGGGACAGTATTTTAACTATGGCTACACCTTC. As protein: CASSSTSPGQYFNYGYTF.

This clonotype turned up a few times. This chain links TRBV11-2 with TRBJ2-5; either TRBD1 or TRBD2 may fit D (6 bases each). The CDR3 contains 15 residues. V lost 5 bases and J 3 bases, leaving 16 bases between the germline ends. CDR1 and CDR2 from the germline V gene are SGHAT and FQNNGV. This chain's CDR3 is CASSTPRGVEETQYF. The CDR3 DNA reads TGTGCCAGCAGCACCCCGAGGGGGGTAGAAGAGACCCAGTACTTC.

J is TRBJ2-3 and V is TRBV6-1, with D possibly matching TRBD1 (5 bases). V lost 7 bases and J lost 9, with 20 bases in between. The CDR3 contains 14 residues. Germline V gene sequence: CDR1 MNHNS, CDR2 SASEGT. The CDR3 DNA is TGTGCCAGCACTCAAGAGGCTACATCAGGGACGCAGTATTTT. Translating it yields CASTQEATSGTQYF.

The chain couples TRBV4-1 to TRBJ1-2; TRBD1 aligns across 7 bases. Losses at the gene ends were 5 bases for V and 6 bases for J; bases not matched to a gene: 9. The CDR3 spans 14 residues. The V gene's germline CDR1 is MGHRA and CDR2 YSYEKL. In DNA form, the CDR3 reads TGCGCCAGCAGCTACCAGGGGGAGGCTGATGGCTACACCTTC. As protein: CASSYQGEADGYTF.